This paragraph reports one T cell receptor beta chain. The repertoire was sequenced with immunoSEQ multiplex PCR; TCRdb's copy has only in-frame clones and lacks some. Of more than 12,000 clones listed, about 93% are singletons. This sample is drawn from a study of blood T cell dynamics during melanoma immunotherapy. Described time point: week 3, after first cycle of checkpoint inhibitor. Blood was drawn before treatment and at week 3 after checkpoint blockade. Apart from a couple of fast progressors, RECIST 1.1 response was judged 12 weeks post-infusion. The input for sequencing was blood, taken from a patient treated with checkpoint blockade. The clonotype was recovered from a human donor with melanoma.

CDR3 region: CASSRDAEAFF. In DNA, the CDR3 is TGTGCCAGTTCCCGGGATGCTGAAGCTTTCTTT. This rearrangement joins TRBV6-6 to TRBJ1-1; no firm D call. Per germline, CDR1 MNHNY and CDR2 SVGAGI (reference sequence). The CDR3 spans 11 residues. The V gene lost 9 bases and the J gene lost 6 bases, with 11 bases spanning the gap.